This is a list of T cell receptor beta chains from one sample in a study of blood T cell repertoires in COVID-19. Assay: immunoSEQ multiplex PCR; the TCRdb copy retains only in-frame clones and omits some. Among roughly 340,000 clones listed, over 75% were seen once. The sequenced sample consisted of PBMCs or T cells enriched from blood (not recorded which). The receptor set was obtained from a man younger than 35 who had recovered from COVID-19. The CDR3 runs from the conserved cysteine through the conserved F or W. D genes are given only for firm matches. Clone size is not always given. Where it is, it says once, few, many or a class for expanded clones.

CDR3	DNA	V	size	D	J
CASSQAPPRRGGQSTGELFF	TGTGCCAGCAGCCAAGCCCCTCCCAGGCGGGGGGGCCAGTCCACCGGGGAGCTGTTTTTT	TRBV3-1/TRBV3-2	NA	TRBD2	TRBJ2-2
CASSENRPAGGYTF	TGTGCCAGCAGTGAGAACCGCCCGGCGGGTGGCTACACCTTC	TRBV6-1	NA	NA	TRBJ1-2
CAASSAGYQPQHF	TGTGCCGCCAGCTCTGCAGGATATCAGCCCCAGCATTTT	TRBV10-3	few	NA	TRBJ1-5
CASRKGGRTSYEQYF	TGTGCCAGCAGGAAAGGGGGTCGGACTAGCTACGAGCAGTACTTC	TRBV13	NA	NA	TRBJ2-7
CASSLGGTGANYGYTF	TGTGCCAGCAGCTTAGGGGGTACAGGAGCTAACTATGGCTACACCTTC	TRBV7-2	NA	NA	TRBJ1-2
CASSLPAGTGALIYQPQHF	TGTGCCAGCAGTCTCCCTGCCGGGACAGGGGCTCTGATTTATCAGCCCCAGCATTTT	TRBV28	NA	TRBD1	TRBJ1-5
CASSGGSSGANVLTF	TGTGCCAGCTCGGGGGGATCCTCTGGGGCCAACGTCCTGACTTTC	TRBV18	NA	NA	TRBJ2-6
CASSQEGGTGNTIYF	TGTGCCAGCAGCCAAGAAGGAGGGACTGGAAACACCATATATTTT	TRBV3-1/TRBV3-2	NA	NA	TRBJ1-3
CASSLVRPDRDRPYEQYF	TGTGCCAGCAGCTTGGTCCGGCCGGACAGGGACCGTCCCTACGAGCAGTACTTC	TRBV5-8	once	TRBD1	TRBJ2-7
CASSDRQGPVQTQYF	TGTGCCAGCAGTGATCGACAGGGACCTGTTCAGACCCAGTACTTC	TRBV2	NA	TRBD1	TRBJ2-5
CASSLEVGGTGANVLTF	TGTGCCAGCAGCTTAGAAGTAGGCGGGACTGGGGCCAACGTCCTGACTTTC	TRBV7-9	NA	NA	TRBJ2-6
CASGPGVTYEQYF	TGTGCCAGCGGACCAGGGGTCACCTACGAGCAGTACTTC	TRBV27	NA	NA	TRBJ2-7
CASHRENQPQHF	TGTGCCAGCCACAGGGAGAATCAGCCCCAGCATTTT	TRBV19	NA	NA	TRBJ1-5
CASSRTRETQYF	TGTGCCAGCAGCCGGACAAGGGAGACCCAGTACTTC	TRBV7-9	NA	NA	TRBJ2-5
CASSPWGVGGNTEAFF	TGTGCCAGCAGCCCATGGGGGGTCGGGGGGAACACTGAAGCTTTCTTT	TRBV7-8	NA	NA	TRBJ1-1
CASSPFEGMNTGELFF	TGTGCCAGCAGCCCCTTCGAGGGAATGAACACCGGGGAGCTGTTTTTT	TRBV11-1	NA	NA	TRBJ2-2
CASSYPGQPQYEQYF	TGTGCCAGCAGTTATCCGGGACAGCCCCAGTACGAGCAGTACTTC	TRBV6-6	NA	TRBD1	TRBJ2-7
CASSVRTGPYEQYF	TGTGCCAGCTCAGTTAGGACAGGGCCCTACGAGCAGTACTTC	TRBV3-1/TRBV3-2	NA	TRBD1	TRBJ2-7
CASKLTGGAGEKLFF	TGTGCCAGTAAACTTACAGGGGGCGCCGGTGAAAAACTGTTTTTT	TRBV19	NA	TRBD1	TRBJ1-4
CAISLHEVNEQFF	TGTGCCATCTCCCTCCACGAGGTCAATGAGCAGTTCTTC	TRBV10-3	NA	NA	TRBJ2-1
CASSQVRGNYGYTF	TGCGCCAGCAGCCAAGTGAGGGGGAACTATGGCTACACCTTC	TRBV4-1	NA	NA	TRBJ1-2
CASSLVWRSTDTQYF	TGTGCCAGCAGCTTGGTGTGGAGGAGCACAGATACGCAGTATTTT	TRBV5-6	NA	NA	TRBJ2-3
CASSQAGTSNEQFF	TGCGCCAGCAGCCAAGCCGGGACTAGCAATGAGCAGTTCTTC	TRBV4-1	NA	TRBD2	TRBJ2-1